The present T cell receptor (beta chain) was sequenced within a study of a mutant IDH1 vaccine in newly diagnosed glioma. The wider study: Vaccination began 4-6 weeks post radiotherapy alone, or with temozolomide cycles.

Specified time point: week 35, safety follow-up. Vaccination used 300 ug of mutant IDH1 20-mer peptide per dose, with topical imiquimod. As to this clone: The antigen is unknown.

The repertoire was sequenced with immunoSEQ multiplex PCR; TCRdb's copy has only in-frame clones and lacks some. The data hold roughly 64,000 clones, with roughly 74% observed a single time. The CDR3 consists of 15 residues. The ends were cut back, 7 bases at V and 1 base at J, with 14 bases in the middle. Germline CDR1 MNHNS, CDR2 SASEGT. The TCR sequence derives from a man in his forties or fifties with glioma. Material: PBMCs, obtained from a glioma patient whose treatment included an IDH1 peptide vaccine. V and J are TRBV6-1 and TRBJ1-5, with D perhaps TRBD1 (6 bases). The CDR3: CASTYGRGSNQPQHF. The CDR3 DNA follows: TGTGCCAGCACCTACGGCAGGGGCAGCAATCAGCCCCAGCATTTT.